The T cell receptor (beta chain) described here comes from a study of response to subunit inactivated influenza vaccine. This clonotype was counted only a few times. Per germline, CDR1 SEHNR and CDR2 FQNEAQ (reference sequence). V was clipped by 0 bases and J by 7 bases, with 10 bases between them. The CDR3 loop spans 14 amino acids. MiXCR, run by TCRdb on the RT-PCR reads, gives a single entry per CDR3 protein. Of about 830,000 distinct CDR3 sequences listed, less than 20% are singletons. This TCR came from a man over 45 who received an inactivated influenza vaccine. The chain employs TRBV7-9 and TRBJ2-1; D perhaps matches TRBD1 (6 bases). The input for sequencing was PBMCs from blood, taken more than 4 days after vaccination. The CDR3 protein is CASSLAAQGNEQFF. The CDR3 nucleotides are TGTGCCAGCAGCTTAGCGGCGCAGGGGAATGAGCAGTTCTTC.